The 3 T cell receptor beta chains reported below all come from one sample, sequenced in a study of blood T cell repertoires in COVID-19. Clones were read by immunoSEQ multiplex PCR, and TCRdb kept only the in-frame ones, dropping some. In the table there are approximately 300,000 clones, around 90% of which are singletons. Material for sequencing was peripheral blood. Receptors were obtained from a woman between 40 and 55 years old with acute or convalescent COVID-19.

In nucleotides, the CDR3 is TGTGCCTGGAGTGGGCACACAGGGGGCTATAATTCACCCCTCCACTTT. Amino acid sequence: CAWSGHTGGYNSPLHF. The rearrangement links TRBV30 to TRBJ1-6, with TRBD1 identical over 8 bases. The germline CDR1 and CDR2 sequences are GTSNPN and SVGIG (reference sequence). This CDR3 is 16 amino acids long. V lost 1 base to trimming and J lost 3 bases; unmatched junction nucleotides: 5.

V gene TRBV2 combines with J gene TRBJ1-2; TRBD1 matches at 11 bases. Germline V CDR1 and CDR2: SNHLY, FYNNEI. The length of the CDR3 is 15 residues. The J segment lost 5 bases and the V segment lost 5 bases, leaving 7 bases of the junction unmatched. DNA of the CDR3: TGTGCCAGCAGTCGGGCCGGGACAGGGGGATATGGCTACACCTTC. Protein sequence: CASSRAGTGGYGYTF. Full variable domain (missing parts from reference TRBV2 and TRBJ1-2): EPEVTQTPSHQVTQMGQEVILRCVPISNHLYFYWYRQILGQKVEFLVSFYNNEISEKSEIFDDQFSVERPDGSNFTLKIRSTKLEDSAMYFCASSRAGTGGYGYTFGSGTRLTVV.

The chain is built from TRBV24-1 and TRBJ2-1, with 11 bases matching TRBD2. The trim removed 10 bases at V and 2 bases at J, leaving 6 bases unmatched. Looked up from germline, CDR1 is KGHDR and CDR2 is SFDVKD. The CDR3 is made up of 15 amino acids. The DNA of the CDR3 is TGTGCCACTGCTCTAGCGGGGGGTACCTACAATGAGCAGTTCTTC. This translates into CATALAGGTYNEQFF.